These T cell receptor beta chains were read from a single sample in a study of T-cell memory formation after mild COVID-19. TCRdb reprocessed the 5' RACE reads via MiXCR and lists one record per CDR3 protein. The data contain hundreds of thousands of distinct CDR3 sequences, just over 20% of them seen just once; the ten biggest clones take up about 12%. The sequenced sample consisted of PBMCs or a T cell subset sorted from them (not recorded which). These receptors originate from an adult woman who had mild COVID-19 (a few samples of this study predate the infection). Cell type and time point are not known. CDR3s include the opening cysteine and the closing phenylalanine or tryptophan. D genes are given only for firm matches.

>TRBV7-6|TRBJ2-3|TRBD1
CASSSLTGSSDTQYF
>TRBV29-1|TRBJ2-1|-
CSALGGRPNNEQFF
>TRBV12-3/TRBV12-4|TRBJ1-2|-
CASSLAGPYYGYTF
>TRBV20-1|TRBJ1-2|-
CSAREGKDYGYTF
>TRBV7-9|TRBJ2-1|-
CASSRDSDVNEQFF
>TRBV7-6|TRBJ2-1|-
CASSHPLGQVYNEQFF
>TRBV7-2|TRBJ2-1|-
CASSLGDYNEQFF
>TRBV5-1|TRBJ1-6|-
CASSLVGARDSPLHF
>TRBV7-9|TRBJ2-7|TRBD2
CASSLSGRANEQYF
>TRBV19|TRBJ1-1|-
CASSIQSTAEAFF
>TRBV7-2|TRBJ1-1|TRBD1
CASSFADRRDTEAFF
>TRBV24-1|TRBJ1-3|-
CATSDSAVPGSGTIYF
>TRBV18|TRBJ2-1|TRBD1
CASSPPDRVKQFF